This TCR beta chain appears in the sequencing data of a study of beta chain features in type 1 diabetes. Notes on the study in general: At VDJ recombination sites, type 1 diabetes patients had fewer insertions and more deleted nucleotides.

Trimming removed 6 bases from V and 3 bases from J; junction bases left unmatched: 8. This CDR3 spans 17 amino acids. Germline V gene data show CDR1 as LNHDA and CDR2 as SQIVND (reference sequence). To note about this clone: Its target is not known.

The whole isolated RNA underwent reverse transcription, so sequencing captured expressed TCRB transcripts. Produced via immunoSEQ multiplex PCR; TCRdb's table is partial and in-frame only. The table shows roughly 150,000 clones, with over 8.5% occurring only once. A sort by CD45RO/CCR7/CD25/CD127/CD95/CD27 yielded CD4+ naive, central memory, regulatory and stem cell-like memory cells. The sample was central memory CD4+ T cells from blood. This receptor was identified in a man between 18 and 29 years old in good health. J is TRBJ2-7 and V is TRBV19; 16 bases line up with TRBD2. CDR3 sequence reads: CASSQGLAGGTFYEQYF. CDR3 sequence (DNA): TGTGCCAGTAGCCAGGGACTAGCGGGAGGGACATTCTACGAGCAGTACTTC.